This T cell receptor beta chain comes out of a study of T cells in Graves' hyperthyroidism and ophthalmopathy. This clonotype was counted a few times. As yet, its antigen is unknown. Exclusions: uncontrolled infection, other autoimmune disease, pregnancy, lactation. Orbital computed tomography, thyroid ultrasound, serum thyroxine and TRAb, and clinical symptoms together informed the diagnoses. Germline V gene lookup returns CDR1 SGHKS and CDR2 YYEKEE (reference sequence). Trimming left V 4 bases short and J 7 bases short, with 17 bases between. The CDR3 runs to 15 residues. General study findings and limits: Blood also showed most of the thyroid clonotypes that were expanded above 0.001.

Amplification of TCR beta CDR3 regions was performed using RNA transcripts as template. The study used the HTBI primer set for a first-round RT-PCR of the TCR CDR3. TCRdb ran MiXCR on the multiplex PCR reads and lists one entry per CDR3 protein. This table holds about 340,000 distinct CDR3 sequences, 21% found once. The source material was blood. The V gene is TRBV5-5, the J gene TRBJ2-2, with a possible D match to TRBD1 (6 bases). The source of this sequence is a woman between 50 and 59 years old with Graves' hyperthyroidism. The CDR3 sequence is CASSPGHLANGELFF. In DNA form, the CDR3 reads TGTGCCAGCAGCCCGGGACACCTCGCCAACGGGGAGCTGTTTTTT.